This TCR beta chain was identified in a study of cytomegalovirus exposure and HLA in healthy donors. This PCR relied on a set of 60 Vbeta primers and 13 Jbeta primers. Clones were read by immunoSEQ multiplex PCR, and TCRdb kept only the in-frame ones, dropping some. This table holds hundreds of thousands of clones, almost 80% found once. On this clone itself: Its target is unknown.

The CDR3 contains 15 residues. Germline lookup yields CDR1 MNHNY and CDR2 SVGAGI (reference sequence). Trimming cost V 3 bases and J 7 bases; bases outside gene matches: 7. Whole-study findings and limits: Differences between HLA loci emerged in a later analysis of TCR association rates, with DRB1 most and HLA-C fewest.

The V call is TRBV6-6, the J call TRBJ2-1; 9 nucleotides match TRBD1. The sequence was obtained from a male donor in good health and CMV-seronegative. Sequencing input: PBMCs. The CDR3 reads CASSYRQGGRNEQFF. Written as DNA, the CDR3 is TGTGCCAGCAGTTATCGACAGGGGGGCAGGAATGAGCAGTTCTTC.